The 16 T cell receptor beta chains presented below share a single source sample, sequenced in a study of cytomegalovirus exposure and HLA in healthy donors. Researchers ran the PCR with 60 Vbeta and 13 Jbeta primers. Data came from immunoSEQ multiplex PCR; TCRdb stores just in-frame clones and leaves some out. The sample shows 80,000 or so clones, roughly 72% of them seen only once. Sequencing used PBMCs. Receptor source: a woman aged 40 to 50 in good health and CMV-seropositive.

The rearrangement joins TRBV6-5 to TRBJ1-1; D uncertain. Trimming stripped 7 bases from V and 0 bases from J, with 15 bases between. The CDR3 covers 15 residues. From germline, CDR1 is MNHEY and CDR2 SVGAGI. CDR3 region: CASTLTRKMNTEAFF. In nucleotides, the CDR3 is TGTGCCAGCACCCTCACCAGGAAAATGAACACTGAAGCTTTCTTT.

This chain links TRBV10-3 with TRBJ2-3; TRBD2 matches 9 bases. Germline CDR1 is ENHRY and CDR2 is SYGVKD. V was pared by 11 bases and J by 1 base, with 7 bases of the junction left unmatched. This CDR3 has 14 residues. Here the CDR3 DNA reads TGTGCCTCCGAAGCTAGCGGGGGCACAGATACGCAGTATTTT. Translation: CASEASGGTDTQYF.

This chain joins TRBV5-4 and TRBJ1-6, with a tentative D call TRBD1 (6 bases). Trimming took off 0 bases at V and 14 bases at J, with 9 bases between the two ends. Germline assignment: CDR1 SGHNT and CDR2 YYREEE (reference sequence). The length of the CDR3 is 12 residues. CDR3 DNA sequence: TGTGCCAGCAGCTTGGGTTCAGGGGCCCTCCACTTT. Encoded protein: CASSLGSGALHF.

The genes are TRBV9 and TRBJ2-3; D gene unclear. Germline V gene data show CDR1 as SGDLS and CDR2 as YYNGEE. Trimming left V 2 bases short and J 1 base short, with 11 bases between. The CDR3 covers 15 residues. The CDR3 bases are TGTGCCAGCAGCGTGCTTAATCGAGGCACAGATACGCAGTATTTT. Translation: CASSVLNRGTDTQYF.

CDR3 nucleotides: TGTGCCAGCAGCCTAAAGACAGCGATCTATGGCTACACCTTC. Protein product: CASSLKTAIYGYTF. This chain uses TRBV7-2 with TRBJ1-2, with D possibly matching TRBD1 (5 bases). This CDR3 region has 14 residues. Trimming removed 5 bases from V and 4 bases from J, with 14 bases in between. The germline gives CDR1 SGHTA, CDR2 FQGNSA.

The chain has TRBV5-1 and TRBJ2-5, with TRBD2 matching 13 bases. The germline gives CDR1 SGHRS, CDR2 YFSETQ. With 0 bases clipped from V and 5 bases from J, the junction kept 10 bases outside the gene matches. The CDR3 runs to 18 residues. CDR3 nucleotide sequence: TGCGCCAGCAGCTTGGTGGGGGGGACTAGCGGGATCCAGGAGACCCAGTACTTC. Its translation: CASSLVGGTSGIQETQYF.

This chain links TRBV4-2 with TRBJ2-7; 11 bases are shared with TRBD2. This CDR3 spans 17 amino acids. J lost 1 base, V lost 6 bases, and 11 bases had no gene match. Germline CDR1 reads LGHNA; CDR2 reads YNFKEQ. CDR3 DNA: TGTGCCAGCAGTCTCGAGACAGGGACTAGCGGATCCTACGAGCAGTACTTC. Translating gives CASSLETGTSGSYEQYF.

This chain joins TRBV4-2 and TRBJ2-2, with a tentative D call TRBD2 (7 bases). The V gene lost 3 bases and the J gene lost 3 bases, with 20 bases spanning the gap. The CDR3 is made up of 18 amino acids. CDR1 is LGHNA and CDR2 is YNFKEQ in the germline V gene. The CDR3 nucleotides are TGTGCCAGCAGCCAGCCTCTCAGCGGAGGGGGGGACACCGGGGAGCTGTTTTTT. Its protein product is CASSQPLSGGGDTGELFF.

The J gene is TRBJ1-1, the V gene TRBV5-1, with TRBD1 identical over 8 bases. CDR1 is SGHRS, CDR2 YFSETQ, per germline. V lost 5 bases and J lost 7; bases outside the gene matches: 7. This CDR3 spans 13 amino acids. CDR3 coding DNA: TGCGCCAGCAGGGCTGCAGGGGGCGTTGAAGCTTTCTTT. Translated: CASRAAGGVEAFF.

This chain's CDR3 is CAWINGGRNTEAFF. Written as DNA, the CDR3 is TGTGCCTGGATAAATGGAGGGAGGAACACTGAAGCTTTCTTT. This sequence joins TRBV30 and TRBJ1-1; no definite D call. Germline V lookup: CDR1 GTSNPN, CDR2 SVGIG (reference sequence). Trimming pared 4 bases from V and 1 base from J, leaving 13 bases between. This CDR3 contains 14 residues.

This clone appeared a single time. The rearrangement uses TRBV6-1 and TRBJ2-2, with 8 bases that match TRBD1. The germline CDR1 and CDR2 sequences are MNHNS and SASEGT. V shed 6 bases, J shed 6 bases, and the junction held 9 bases outside the gene matches. The CDR3 runs 15 residues. The CDR3 region has the DNA TGTGCCAGCAGACCCCTACAGGGGGGTCCCGGGGAGCTGTTTTTT. Protein: CASRPLQGGPGELFF.

The chain uses TRBV19 and TRBJ1-2, with TRBD1 matching 11 bases. This CDR3 is 15 amino acids long. V was clipped by 8 bases and J by 4 bases; unmatched bases: 9. In germline, CDR1 is LNHDA, CDR2 SQIVND (reference sequence). The CDR3 region has the DNA TGTGCCAGTGGGCGGACAGGGGGCTTCGTCTATGGCTACACCTTC. It is translated as CASGRTGGFVYGYTF.

The V and J genes are TRBV2 and TRBJ2-7, with 13 bases aligning to TRBD2. The CDR3 runs to 13 residues. The trim removed 10 bases at V and 7 bases at J, leaving 7 bases unmatched. Germline V CDR1 and CDR2: SNHLY, FYNNEI. The CDR3 nucleotides read TGTGCCACCCGGACTAGCGGGAGCTATGAGCAGTACTTC. This codes for CATRTSGSYEQYF. Variable domain in full (rest from reference TRBV2 and TRBJ2-7): EPEVTQTPSHQVTQMGQEVILRCVPISNHLYFYWYRQILGQKVEFLVSFYNNEISEKSEIFDDQFSVERPDGSNFTLKIRSTKLEDSAMYFCATRTSGSYEQYFGPGTRLTVT.

V usage is TRBV10-3 and J usage is TRBJ1-1; no clear D gene. Trimming left V 3 bases short and J 1 base short, with 9 bases between. This CDR3 has 14 amino acids. Germline lookup yields CDR1 ENHRY and CDR2 SYGVKD. The CDR3 DNA sequence: TGTGCCATCAGTGATTATGACAAGAACACTGAAGCTTTCTTT. Its protein product is CAISDYDKNTEAFF.

About this clone: This CDR3 is also generated by other DNA sequences in the sample. The chain combines TRBV6-5 with TRBJ2-7; D is undetermined. The CDR3 length is 13 residues. Germline CDR1 is MNHEY and CDR2 is SVGAGI. The V and J ends lost 0 bases and 4 bases respectively, with 7 bases between them. CDR3 DNA sequence: TGTGCCAGCAGTTACTCGATCGGGTACGAGCAGTACTTC. The encoded protein is CASSYSIGYEQYF.

The chain has TRBV6-1 and TRBJ2-1; 8 nucleotides match TRBD1. Germline CDR1 MNHNS, CDR2 SASEGT. V dropped 7 bases and J dropped 0; count of bases not matched to a gene: 2. The CDR3 runs to 14 residues. The CDR3 is CASNDRGSYNEQFF. CDR3 DNA sequence: TGTGCCAGCAATGACAGGGGCTCCTACAATGAGCAGTTCTTC.